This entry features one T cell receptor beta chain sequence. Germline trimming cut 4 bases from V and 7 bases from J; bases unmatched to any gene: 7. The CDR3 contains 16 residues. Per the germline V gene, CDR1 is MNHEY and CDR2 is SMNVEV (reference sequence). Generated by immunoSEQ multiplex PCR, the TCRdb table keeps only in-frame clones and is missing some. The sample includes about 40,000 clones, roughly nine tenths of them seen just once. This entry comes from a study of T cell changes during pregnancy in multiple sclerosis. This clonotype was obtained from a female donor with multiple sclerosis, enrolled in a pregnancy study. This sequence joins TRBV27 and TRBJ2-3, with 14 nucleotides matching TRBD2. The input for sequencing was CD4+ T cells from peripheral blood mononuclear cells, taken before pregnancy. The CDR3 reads CASSSPGTSGRNTQYF. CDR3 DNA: TGTGCCAGCAGTTCACCCGGGACTAGCGGGAGAAATACGCAGTATTTT.